Given below is one TCR beta chain in context. Germline trimming cut 0 bases from V and 9 bases from J; bases unmatched to any gene: 11. This CDR3 has 16 amino acids. The germline V gene has CDR1 LGHDT and CDR2 YNNKEL (reference sequence). The sample originates from a study of T cells in Graves' hyperthyroidism and ophthalmopathy. Amplified TCR beta CDR3 regions derived from RNA transcripts. Initially, a first-round RT-PCR of the TCR CDR3 employed the HTBI primer set. TCRdb re-analysed the multiplex PCR reads in MiXCR, keeping a single row per CDR3 protein. The profile shows a few hundred thousand distinct CDR3 sequences, 20% to 25% of them singletons.

The receptor comes from a woman in her 70s with Graves' ophthalmopathy. Sequenced input: blood. The chain couples TRBV3-1 to TRBJ2-1, with TRBD2 matching over 7 bases. The CDR3 region is CASSQERPGGRGEQFF. CDR3 sequence (DNA): TGTGCCAGCAGCCAAGAAAGGCCGGGAGGTAGGGGTGAGCAGTTCTTC.